This paragraph reports one TCR beta chain. The data stem from a study of blood T cell repertoires in COVID-19. Study at large: Sources were T cells, B-cell-depleted T cells, or PBMCs; the material itself was cDNA or gDNA.

Source study methods: Reference gene primer amplification gave nucleated cell count estimates. Assay used: immunoSEQ multiplex PCR; TCRdb lists only in-frame clones, some missing. The V and J calls and clone size are taken from that table; D and trimming were inferred from the DNA. The sample carries hundreds of thousands of clones, over 75% recorded once. What was sequenced was peripheral blood. The TCR was taken from a human donor in a cohort sampled during active COVID-19.

The CDR3 reads CASSLVREERTQYF. Here the CDR3 DNA reads TGTGCCAGCAGCTTAGTGCGGGAGGAACGTACGCAGTATTTT. The chain joins TRBV7-8 to TRBJ2-3, with TRBD2 matching 8 bases. The CDR3 length is 14 residues. The ends lost 1 base at V and 8 bases at J; junction bases unmatched: 5. Germline V gives CDR1 SGHVS, CDR2 FQNEAQ. Filled out from reference TRBV7-8 and TRBJ2-3, the complete variable domain reads GAGVSQSPRYKVAKRGQDVALRCDPISGHVSLFWYQQALGQGPEFLTYFQNEAQLDKSGLPSDRFFAERPEGSVSTLKIQRTQQEDSAVYLCASSLVREERTQYFGPGTRLTVL.